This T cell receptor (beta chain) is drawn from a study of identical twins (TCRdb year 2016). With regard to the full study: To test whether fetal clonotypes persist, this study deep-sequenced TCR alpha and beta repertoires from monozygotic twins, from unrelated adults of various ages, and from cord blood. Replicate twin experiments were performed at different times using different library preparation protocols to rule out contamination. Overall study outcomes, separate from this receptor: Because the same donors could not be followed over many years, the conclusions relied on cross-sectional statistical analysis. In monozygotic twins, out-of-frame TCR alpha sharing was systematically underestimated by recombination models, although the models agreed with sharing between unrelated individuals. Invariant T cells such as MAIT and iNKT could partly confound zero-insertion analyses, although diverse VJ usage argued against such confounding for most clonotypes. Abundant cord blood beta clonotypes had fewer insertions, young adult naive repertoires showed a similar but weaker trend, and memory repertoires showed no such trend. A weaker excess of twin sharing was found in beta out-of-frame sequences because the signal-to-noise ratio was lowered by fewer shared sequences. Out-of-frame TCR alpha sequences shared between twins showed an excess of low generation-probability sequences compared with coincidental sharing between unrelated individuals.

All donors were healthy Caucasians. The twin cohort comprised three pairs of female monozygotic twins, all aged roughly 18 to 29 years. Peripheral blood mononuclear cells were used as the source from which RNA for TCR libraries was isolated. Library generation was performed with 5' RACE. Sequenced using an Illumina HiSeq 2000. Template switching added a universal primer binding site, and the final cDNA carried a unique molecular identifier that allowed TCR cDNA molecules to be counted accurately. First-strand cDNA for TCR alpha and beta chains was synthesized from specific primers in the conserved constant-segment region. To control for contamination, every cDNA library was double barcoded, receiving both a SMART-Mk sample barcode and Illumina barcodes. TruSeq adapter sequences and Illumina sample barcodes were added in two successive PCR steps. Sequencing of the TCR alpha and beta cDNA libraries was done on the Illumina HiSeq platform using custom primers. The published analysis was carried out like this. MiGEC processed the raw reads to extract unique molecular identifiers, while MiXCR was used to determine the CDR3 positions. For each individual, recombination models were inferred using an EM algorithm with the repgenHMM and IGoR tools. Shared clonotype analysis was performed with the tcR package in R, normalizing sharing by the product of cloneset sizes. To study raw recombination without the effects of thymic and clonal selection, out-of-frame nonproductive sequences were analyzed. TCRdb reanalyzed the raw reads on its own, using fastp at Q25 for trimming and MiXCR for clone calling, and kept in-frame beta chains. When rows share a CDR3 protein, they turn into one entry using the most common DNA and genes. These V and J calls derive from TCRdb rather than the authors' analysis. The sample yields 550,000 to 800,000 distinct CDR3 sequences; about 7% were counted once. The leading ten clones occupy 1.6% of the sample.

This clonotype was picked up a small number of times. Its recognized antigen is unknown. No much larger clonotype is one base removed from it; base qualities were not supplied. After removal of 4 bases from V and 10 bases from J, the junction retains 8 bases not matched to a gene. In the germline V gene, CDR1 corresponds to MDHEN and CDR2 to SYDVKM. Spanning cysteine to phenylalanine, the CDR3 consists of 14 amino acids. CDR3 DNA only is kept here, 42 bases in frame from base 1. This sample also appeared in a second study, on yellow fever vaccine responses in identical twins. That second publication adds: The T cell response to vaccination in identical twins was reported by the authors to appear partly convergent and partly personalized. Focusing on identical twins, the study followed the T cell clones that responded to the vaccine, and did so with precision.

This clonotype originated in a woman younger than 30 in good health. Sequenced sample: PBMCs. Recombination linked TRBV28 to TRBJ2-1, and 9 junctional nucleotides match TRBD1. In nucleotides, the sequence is TGTGCCAGCAGTTCACCGACACAGGGGGCCGAGCAGTTCTTC. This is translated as CASSSPTQGAEQFF. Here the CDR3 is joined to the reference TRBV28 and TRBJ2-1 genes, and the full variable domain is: DVKVTQSSRYLVKRTGEKVFLECVQDMDHENMFWYRQDPGLGLRLIYFSYDVKMKEKGDIPEGYSVSREKKERFSLILESASTNQTSMYLCASSSPTQGAEQFFGPGTRLTVL.